These 17 T cell receptor beta chains originate from one sample sequenced in a study of T cells in Graves' hyperthyroidism and ophthalmopathy. TCR beta CDR3 regions were amplified from RNA transcripts. During a first-round RT-PCR of the TCR CDR3, the HTBI primer set was used. One entry per CDR3 protein results from TCRdb running MiXCR on the multiplex PCR reads. The sample includes 340,000 or so distinct CDR3 sequences, around a sixth of them seen just once. The sample comprised blood. Receptor source: a woman in her 50s with Graves' hyperthyroidism.

The V call is TRBV7-9, the J call TRBJ2-6, with D possibly called TRBD1 or TRBD2 (5 bases each). The germline gives CDR1 SEHNR, CDR2 FQNEAQ (reference sequence). The CDR3 consists of 15 residues. Trimming took 6 bases from V and 2 from J, leaving 11 bases between them. The CDR3: CASSMGVTGANVLTF. The DNA of the CDR3 is TGTGCCAGCAGTATGGGGGTGACTGGGGCCAACGTCCTGACTTTC.

This clonotype was picked up many times. J is TRBJ1-6 and V is TRBV29-1; TRBD1 matches 8 bases. The V and J ends lost 6 bases and 0 bases, in that order; junction bases with no gene match: 7. The CDR3 sequence is 16 residues long. CDR1 is SQVTM, CDR2 ANQGSEA, per germline. DNA of the CDR3: TGCAGCGTGGGGACAGGCGACCCCTCCTATAATTCACCCCTCCACTTT. It encodes CSVGTGDPSYNSPLHF. Looking up the rest from reference TRBV29-1 and TRBJ1-6 gives the full variable domain: SAVISQKPSRDICQRGTSLTIQCQVDSQVTMMFWYRQQPGQSLTLIATANQGSEATYESGFVIDKFPISRPNLTFSTLTVSNMSPEDSSIYLCSVGTGDPSYNSPLHFGNGTRLTVT.

This clonotype was observed many times. A much larger clone differs from this one at a single base, so this may be a read error. The gene calls are TRBV14 and TRBJ2-1, with D unclear. CDR3 length: 12 amino acids. Germline lookup yields CDR1 SGHDN and CDR2 FVKESK. Trimming pared 4 bases from V and 3 bases from J, leaving 4 bases between. CDR3 region: CASSRDYNEQFF. The CDR3 DNA is TGTGCCAGCAGCCGGGACTACAATGAGCAGTTCTTC.

This clonotype came up a few times. V is TRBV30 and J is TRBJ1-5, with a tentative D call TRBD1 (5 bases). V lost 2 bases and J lost 3, with 11 bases in between. The CDR3 runs 14 residues. Germline lookup yields CDR1 GTSNPN and CDR2 SVGIG (reference sequence). CDR3 nucleotides: TGTGCCTGGAGTAAGGGGCCGTACAATCAGCCCCAGCATTTT. Amino acid sequence: CAWSKGPYNQPQHF.

This clonotype has a handful of counts. The V and J genes are TRBV11-2 and TRBJ2-2; 8 bases line up with TRBD2. Unmatched junction bases numbered 6, after V lost 5 bases and J lost 1 base. CDR3 length: 16 residues. Germline V lookup: CDR1 SGHAT, CDR2 FQNNGV. The CDR3 is CASSPQRGKNTGELFF. The CDR3 nucleotides are TGTGCCAGCAGCCCCCAGCGGGGGAAGAACACCGGGGAGCTGTTTTTT.

This clonotype was recorded at least ten times. V usage is TRBV6-1 and J usage is TRBJ2-3, with D possibly called TRBD1 or TRBD2 (5 bases each). Germline loops: CDR1 MNHNS, CDR2 SASEGT. The CDR3 is made up of 15 amino acids. V was shortened by 1 base and J by 1 base, with 9 bases between the two germline ends. The CDR3 loop reads CASSEVGPRTDTQYF. In DNA form, the CDR3 reads TGTGCCAGCAGTGAAGTGGGACCACGCACAGATACGCAGTATTTT.

The V and J genes are TRBV6-1 and TRBJ1-2, with D uncertain. The V and J ends lost 7 bases and 2 bases respectively, with 11 bases between them. Germline V gene sequence: CDR1 MNHNS, CDR2 SASEGT. The CDR3 sequence is 13 residues long. The CDR3: CASNKEENYGYTF. CDR3 in DNA: TGTGCCAGCAACAAGGAAGAAAACTATGGCTACACCTTC.

In this sample, this clonotype turned up a few times. This chain uses TRBV6-5 with TRBJ1-3; 7 bases agree with TRBD1. CDR1 is MNHEY, CDR2 SVGAGI, per germline. V was pared by 7 bases and J by 2 bases, with 5 bases of the junction left unmatched. The CDR3 totals 14 residues. CDR3 in amino acids: CASNSGGAGNTIYF. In nucleotides, the CDR3 is TGTGCCAGCAATTCAGGGGGAGCTGGAAACACCATATATTTT.

In nucleotides, the CDR3 is TGTGCCAGCAGTGAGGACAGGAATCAGCCCCAGCATTTT. It encodes CASSEDRNQPQHF. V gene TRBV2 combines with J gene TRBJ1-5; 7 bases fit TRBD1. Germline V lookup: CDR1 SNHLY, CDR2 FYNNEI. With 3 bases clipped from V and 4 bases from J, the junction kept 0 bases outside the gene matches. This CDR3 spans 13 amino acids.

This clonotype appeared many times. The chain is built from TRBV3-1 and TRBJ2-5, with D perhaps matching TRBD1 (5 bases). Germline loops: CDR1 LGHDT, CDR2 YNNKEL (reference sequence). Trimming removed 4 bases at V and 2 bases at J, with 11 bases between. CDR3 size: 14 residues. The CDR3, as DNA: TGTGCCAGCAGCCCCCGACAGTTTCAAGAGACCCAGTACTTC. Translated: CASSPRQFQETQYF.

V gene TRBV7-9 combines with J gene TRBJ1-1, with a weak D call TRBD1 (5 bases). Germline values: CDR1 SEHNR, CDR2 FQNEAQ (reference sequence). V gave up 5 bases and J gave up 0 bases, with 13 bases separating them. This CDR3 is built from 15 residues. CDR3 sequence: CASSRAGGMNTEAFF. In DNA form, the CDR3 reads TGTGCCAGCAGCCGCGCGGGGGGAATGAACACTGAAGCTTTCTTT.

The chain is built from TRBV6-1 and TRBJ2-5; perhaps TRBD2 as D (5 bases). The CDR3 has 11 residues. CDR1 is MNHNS, CDR2 SASEGT, per germline. V gave up 7 bases and J gave up 6 bases, with 9 bases separating them. The CDR3 bases are TGTGCCAGCACCGGGGAAAAGACCCAGTACTTC. Encoded protein: CASTGEKTQYF.

This clonotype was seen more than once but under ten times. One end of the junction fails to match germline, which may point to a read error. CDR3 region: CASSQARLAVLNTGGLFF. The CDR3 DNA reads as TGTGCCAGCAGCCAAGCTCGACTAGCGGTGCTCAACACCGGGGGGCTGTTTTTT. The chain combines TRBV3-1 with TRBJ2-2, with 9 bases identical to TRBD2. CDR1 is LGHDT and CDR2 is YNNKEL in the germline V gene (reference sequence). This CDR3 contains 18 residues. Based on the CDR3 plus reference TRBV3-1 and TRBJ2-2, the full variable domain is DTAVSQTPKYLVTQMGNDKSIKCEQNLGHDTMYWYKQDSKKFLKIMFSYNNKELIINETVPNRFSPKSPDKAHLNLHINSLELGDSAVYFCASSQARLAVLNTGGLFFGEGSRLTVL.

Comment on this clonotype: This could be a read error, since a much larger clone is one nucleotide away. The chain joins TRBV28 to TRBJ1-2; no reliable D call. Per the germline V gene, CDR1 is MDHEN and CDR2 is SYDVKM. The CDR3 totals 12 residues. V was pared by 3 bases and J by 8 bases, with 10 bases between. The CDR3 loop reads CASSFSIGGYTF. CDR3 nucleotide sequence: TGTGCCAGCAGTTTTTCCATAGGGGGCTACACCTTC.

This clonotype was seen at least ten times. The genes are TRBV3-1 and TRBJ1-2, with a possible D match to TRBD1 (5 bases). Trimming took 4 bases from V and 5 from J, leaving 11 bases between them. CDR1 and CDR2 from the germline V gene are LGHDT and YNNKEL (reference sequence). The CDR3 runs to 13 residues. The CDR3 spells CASSPRRGYGYTF. The CDR3 DNA reads as TGTGCCAGCAGCCCTCGTCGGGGGTATGGCTACACCTTC.

This clonotype was recorded many times. This chain joins TRBV12-3 or TRBV12-4 and TRBJ1-6, with 9 bases matching TRBD1. The CDR3 runs to 14 residues. V dropped 4 bases and J dropped 9; count of bases not matched to a gene: 4. The CDR3 region is CASSSGTGRSPLHF. In DNA form, the CDR3 reads TGTGCCAGCAGTTCCGGGACAGGGCGTTCACCCCTCCACTTT.

This clonotype showed up many times. The genes are TRBV11-2 and TRBJ2-3; D unclear. Germline values: CDR1 SGHAT, CDR2 FQNNGV. Trimming took off 3 bases at V and 0 bases at J, with 4 bases between the two ends. The CDR3 contains 13 residues. As DNA, the CDR3 is TGTGCCAGCAGCTTTTCTAGCACAGATACGCAGTATTTT. Residues: CASSFSSTDTQYF.